This T cell receptor (beta chain) was identified during a study of blood T cell repertoires in COVID-19. Study-wide context: There were acute and convalescent COVID-19 samples, and they came from the United States, Italy and Spain. The analysed material was cDNA or gDNA that came from T cells, B-cell-depleted T cells, or PBMCs.

In the authors' methods: Amplified reference gene primers provided the basis for estimating nucleated cell counts. Assay: immunoSEQ multiplex PCR; the TCRdb copy retains only in-frame clones and omits some. V and J calls plus clone size are reproduced from that table; the DNA served to infer D and trimming. This sample carries around 180,000 clones, around three quarters of them seen once, and the ten largest clones take 6.5% to 7%. The CDR3 loop spans 11 amino acids. Between the trimmed V and J ends, which lost 3 bases and 5 bases, there was a span of 5 bases. Germline CDR1 ENHRY, CDR2 SYGVKD. Sequenced sample: peripheral blood. This TCR was sampled from a man aged 65 to 79 with active or convalescent COVID-19. The genes are TRBV10-3 and TRBJ2-7, with D possibly being TRBD2 (5 bases). As DNA, the CDR3 is TGTGCCATCAGTGACGGGGACGAGCAGTACTTC. It encodes CAISDGDEQYF.